This TCR beta chain is drawn from a study of response to subunit inactivated influenza vaccine. The germline V gene encodes CDR1 SGHTA and CDR2 FQGNSA. This CDR3 has 13 residues. The V end was cut by 5 bases, the J end by 7 bases, with 14 bases between. In TCRdb, the RT-PCR reads were re-called with MiXCR into one record per CDR3 protein. The sample lists fewer than 700,000 distinct CDR3 sequences, 10% to 15% occurring once. This clonotype originated in a man in his fifties who received an inactivated influenza vaccine. This specimen was PBMCs from blood, taken about 40 days after vaccination. The chain employs TRBV7-2 and TRBJ2-5; a possible D gene is TRBD2 (6 bases). The CDR3 reads CASSPGGKGTQYF. The DNA for the CDR3 is TGTGCCAGCAGCCCCGGAGGGAAGGGGACCCAGTACTTC.